Detailed here is one T cell receptor (beta chain). Its antigen remains unidentified. Sequenced by immunoSEQ multiplex PCR; TCRdb stores in-frame clones only, minus some. The sample gives roughly 70,000 clones, around four fifths of which show up once; 3% is in the top ten. This CDR3 has 16 amino acids. The J segment lost 7 bases and the V segment lost 1 base, leaving 10 bases of the junction unmatched. Looked up from germline, CDR1 is SGHVS and CDR2 is FNYEAQ. It was the approximately 120-subject validation cohort, separate from the roughly 700-subject first cohort, to which the donors belonged. The data belong to a study of cytomegalovirus exposure and HLA in healthy donors. Points from the study as a whole: The study found most TCR sequences rare, yet found some public TCRs in many donors. First-cohort TCR clusters tended to co-occur in the 120 or so validation repertoires, a later analysis found.

This clonotype was obtained from a man aged 30 to 45 in good health and CMV-seronegative. V gene TRBV7-6 combines with J gene TRBJ2-1, with 7 bases aligning to TRBD2. Sequenced: PBMCs. CDR3 sequence: CASSLGWLAVVNEQFF. Here the CDR3 DNA reads TGTGCCAGCAGCTTAGGATGGCTAGCGGTGGTAAATGAGCAGTTCTTC.